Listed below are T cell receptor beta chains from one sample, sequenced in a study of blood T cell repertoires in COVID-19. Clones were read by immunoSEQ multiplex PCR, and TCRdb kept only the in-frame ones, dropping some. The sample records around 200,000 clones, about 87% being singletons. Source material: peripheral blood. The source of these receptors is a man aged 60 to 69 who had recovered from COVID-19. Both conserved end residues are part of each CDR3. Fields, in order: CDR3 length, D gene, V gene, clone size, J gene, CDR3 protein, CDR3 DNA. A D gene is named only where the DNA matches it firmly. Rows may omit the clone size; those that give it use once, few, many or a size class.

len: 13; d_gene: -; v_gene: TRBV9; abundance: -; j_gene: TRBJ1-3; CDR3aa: CASSSLTGNTIYF; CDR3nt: TGTGCCAGCAGCTCCTTGACAGGAAACACCATATATTTT
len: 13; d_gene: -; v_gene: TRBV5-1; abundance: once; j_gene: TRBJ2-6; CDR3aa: CASREAGANVLTF; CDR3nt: TGCGCCAGCAGGGAGGCTGGGGCCAACGTCCTGACTTTC
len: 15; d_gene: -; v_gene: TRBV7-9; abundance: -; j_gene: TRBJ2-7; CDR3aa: CASSFGGGGSYEQYF; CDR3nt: TGTGCCAGCAGCTTTGGAGGAGGGGGCTCATACGAGCAGTACTTC
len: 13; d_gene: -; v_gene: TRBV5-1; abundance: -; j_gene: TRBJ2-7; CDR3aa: CASSLGGVDEQYF; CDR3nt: TGCGCCAGCAGCTTAGGGGGGGTCGACGAGCAGTACTTC
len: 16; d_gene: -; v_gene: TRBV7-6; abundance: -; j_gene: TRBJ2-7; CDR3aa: CASSLGAGDPFYEQYF; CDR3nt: TGTGCCAGCAGCCTGGGGGCAGGGGACCCGTTTTACGAGCAGTACTTC
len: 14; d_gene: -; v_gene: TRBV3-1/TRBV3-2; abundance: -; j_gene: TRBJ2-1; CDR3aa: CASSPAAGNNEQFF; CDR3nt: TGTGCCAGCAGCCCTGCCGCGGGAAACAATGAGCAGTTCTTC
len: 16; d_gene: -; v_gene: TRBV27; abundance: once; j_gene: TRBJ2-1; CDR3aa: CASNPQGRASYNEQFF; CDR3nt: TGTGCCAGCAACCCCCAGGGGAGGGCCTCCTACAATGAGCAGTTCTTC
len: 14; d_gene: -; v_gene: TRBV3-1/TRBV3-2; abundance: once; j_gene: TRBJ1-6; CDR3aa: CASSSRRENSPLHF; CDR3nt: TGTGCCAGCAGCTCTAGGCGGGAAAATTCACCCCTCCACTTT
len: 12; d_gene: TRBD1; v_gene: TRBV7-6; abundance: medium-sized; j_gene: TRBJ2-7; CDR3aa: CASKQGAGEQYF; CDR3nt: TGTGCCAGCAAACAGGGGGCGGGGGAGCAGTACTTC
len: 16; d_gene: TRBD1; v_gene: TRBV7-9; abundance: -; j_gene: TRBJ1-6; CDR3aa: CASSLGIGTGGSPLHF; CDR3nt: TGTGCCAGCAGCTTAGGAATCGGGACAGGAGGTTCACCCCTCCACTTT
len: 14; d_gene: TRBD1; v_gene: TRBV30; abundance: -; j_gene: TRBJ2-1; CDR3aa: CAWAGTGFYNEQFF; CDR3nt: TGTGCCTGGGCTGGGACAGGTTTTTACAATGAGCAGTTCTTC
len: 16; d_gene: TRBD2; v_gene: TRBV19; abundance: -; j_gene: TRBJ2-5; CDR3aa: CASSPTLAEWAETQYF; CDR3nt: TGTGCCAGTAGTCCAACACTAGCGGAGTGGGCAGAGACCCAGTACTTC
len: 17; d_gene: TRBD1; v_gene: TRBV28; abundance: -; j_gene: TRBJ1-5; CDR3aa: CASSLYRGTISNQPQHF; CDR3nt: TGTGCCAGCAGTTTATACAGGGGGACAATAAGCAATCAGCCCCAGCATTTT
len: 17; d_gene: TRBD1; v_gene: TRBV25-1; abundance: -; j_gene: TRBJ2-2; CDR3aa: CASSESAGQGAGGELFF; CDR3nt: TGTGCCAGCAGTGAATCGGCAGGACAGGGGGCCGGCGGGGAGCTGTTTTTT
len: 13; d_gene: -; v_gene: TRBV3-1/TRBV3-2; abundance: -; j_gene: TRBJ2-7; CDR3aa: CASSRTEIYEQYF; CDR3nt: TGTGCCAGCAGCCGGACAGAGATCTACGAGCAGTACTTC
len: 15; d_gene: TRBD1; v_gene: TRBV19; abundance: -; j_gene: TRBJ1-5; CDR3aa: CASREGGIGNQPQHF; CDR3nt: TGTGCCAGTAGAGAAGGGGGCATAGGCAATCAGCCCCAGCATTTT
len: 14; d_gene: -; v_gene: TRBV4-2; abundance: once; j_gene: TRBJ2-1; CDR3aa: CASSQHAANNEQFF; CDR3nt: TGTGCCAGCAGCCAGCACGCGGCTAACAATGAGCAGTTCTTC
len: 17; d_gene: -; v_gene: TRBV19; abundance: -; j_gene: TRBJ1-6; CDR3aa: CASSIVSRRSLDSPLHF; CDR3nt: TGTGCCAGTAGTATAGTGTCTAGAAGGAGTCTGGATTCACCCCTCCACTTT
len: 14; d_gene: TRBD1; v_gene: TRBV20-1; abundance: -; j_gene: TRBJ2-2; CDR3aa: CSASETGVSGELFF; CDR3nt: TGCAGTGCTAGTGAGACAGGGGTTTCCGGGGAGCTGTTTTTT
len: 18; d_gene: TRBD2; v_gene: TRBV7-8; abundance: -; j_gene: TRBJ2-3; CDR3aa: CASSSWTSGGAGADTQYF; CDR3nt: TGTGCCAGCAGCTCGTGGACTAGCGGGGGGGCCGGGGCAGATACGCAGTATTTT
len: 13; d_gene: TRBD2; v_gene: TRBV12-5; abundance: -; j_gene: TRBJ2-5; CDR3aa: CASGRGGLETQYF; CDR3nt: TGTGCTAGTGGTCGCGGGGGGCTCGAGACCCAGTACTTC
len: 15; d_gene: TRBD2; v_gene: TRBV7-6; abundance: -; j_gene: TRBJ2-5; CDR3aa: CASSLVGLAFETQYF; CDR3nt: TGTGCCAGCAGCTTAGTTGGACTAGCGTTTGAGACCCAGTACTTC
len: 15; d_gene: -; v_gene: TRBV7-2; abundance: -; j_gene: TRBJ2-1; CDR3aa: CASRTGHAPYNEQFF; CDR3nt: TGTGCCAGCCGTACCGGACACGCCCCCTACAATGAGCAGTTCTTC
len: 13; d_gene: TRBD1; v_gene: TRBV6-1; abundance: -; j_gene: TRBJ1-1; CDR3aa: CASSDRGLTEAFF; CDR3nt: TGTGCCAGCAGTGACAGGGGGCTCACTGAAGCTTTCTTT
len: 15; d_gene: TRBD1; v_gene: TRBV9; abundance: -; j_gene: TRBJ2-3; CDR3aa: CASSPPGQGLDTQYF; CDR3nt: TGTGCCAGCAGCCCCCCCGGACAGGGCTTAGATACGCAGTATTTT
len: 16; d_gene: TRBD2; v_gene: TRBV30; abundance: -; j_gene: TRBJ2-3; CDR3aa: CAWSGLAGASRDTQYF; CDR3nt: TGTGCCTGGAGTGGATTGGCGGGAGCCTCCAGGGATACGCAGTATTTT
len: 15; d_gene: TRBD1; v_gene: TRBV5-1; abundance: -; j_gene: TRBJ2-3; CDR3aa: CASSFMTGDSDTQYF; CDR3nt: TGCGCCAGCAGTTTCATGACAGGGGACTCTGATACGCAGTATTTT
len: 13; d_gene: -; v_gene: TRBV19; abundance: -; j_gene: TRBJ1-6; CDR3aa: CASSITDGSPLHF; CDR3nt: TGTGCCAGTAGTATCACAGACGGATCACCCCTCCACTTT
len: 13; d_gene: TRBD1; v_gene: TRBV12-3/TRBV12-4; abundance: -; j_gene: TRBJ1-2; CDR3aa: CASRRQGAYGYTF; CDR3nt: TGTGCCAGCAGGAGACAGGGGGCCTATGGCTACACCTTC
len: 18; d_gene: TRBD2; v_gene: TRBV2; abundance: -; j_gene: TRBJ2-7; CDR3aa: CASKSTRLAGPSAYEQYF; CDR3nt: TGTGCCAGCAAATCTACCCGGCTAGCGGGACCTTCAGCCTACGAGCAGTACTTC
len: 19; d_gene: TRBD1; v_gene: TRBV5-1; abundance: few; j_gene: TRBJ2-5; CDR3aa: CASSLVVYGGTGGKETQYF; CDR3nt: TGCGCCAGCAGCTTGGTAGTATACGGAGGGACAGGGGGAAAAGAGACCCAGTACTTC
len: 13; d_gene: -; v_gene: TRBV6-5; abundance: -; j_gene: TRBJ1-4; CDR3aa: CASSIQGNEKLFF; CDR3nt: TGTGCCAGCAGCATCCAGGGCAACGAAAAACTGTTTTTT
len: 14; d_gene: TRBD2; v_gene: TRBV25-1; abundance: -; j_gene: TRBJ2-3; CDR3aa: CATRLAGVTDTQYF; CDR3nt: TGTGCCACGCGACTAGCGGGAGTTACAGATACGCAGTATTTT
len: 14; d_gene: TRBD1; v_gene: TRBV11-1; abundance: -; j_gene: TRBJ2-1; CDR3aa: CASRDRGRFGEQFF; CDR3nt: TGTGCCAGTCGGGACAGGGGACGTTTCGGTGAGCAGTTCTTC
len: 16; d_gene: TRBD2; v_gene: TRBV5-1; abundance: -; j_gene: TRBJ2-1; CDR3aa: CASSLYAGELGNEQFF; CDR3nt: TGCGCCAGCAGCTTGTATGCGGGAGAGTTGGGCAATGAGCAGTTCTTC
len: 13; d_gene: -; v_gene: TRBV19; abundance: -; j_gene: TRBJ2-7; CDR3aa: CASSRGQSYEQYF; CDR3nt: TGTGCCAGTAGCAGGGGACAATCCTACGAGCAGTACTTC
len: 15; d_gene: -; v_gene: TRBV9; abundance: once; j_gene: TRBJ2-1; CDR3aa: CASSVRLAGYNEQFF; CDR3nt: TGTGCCAGCAGCGTTAGGCTAGCCGGATACAATGAGCAGTTCTTC
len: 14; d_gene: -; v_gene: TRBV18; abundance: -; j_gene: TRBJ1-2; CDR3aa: CASSPDGGNYGYTF; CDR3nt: TGTGCCAGCTCCCCAGACGGGGGTAACTATGGCTACACCTTC
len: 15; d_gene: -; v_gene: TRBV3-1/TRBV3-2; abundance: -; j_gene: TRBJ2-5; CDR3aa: CASSQNVGSVETQYF; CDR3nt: TGTGCCAGCAGCCAAAACGTGGGGAGCGTAGAGACCCAGTACTTC
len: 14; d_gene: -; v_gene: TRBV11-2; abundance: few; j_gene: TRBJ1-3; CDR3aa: CASSLTGYGNTIYF; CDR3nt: TGTGCCAGCAGTCTTACGGGTTACGGAAACACCATATATTTT
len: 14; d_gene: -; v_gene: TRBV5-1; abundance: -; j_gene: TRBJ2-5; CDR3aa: CASSLDTAQETQYF; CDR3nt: TGCGCCAGCAGCCTGGACACAGCCCAAGAGACCCAGTACTTC
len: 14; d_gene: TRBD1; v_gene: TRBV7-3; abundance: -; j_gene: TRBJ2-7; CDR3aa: CASSFGQGVNEQYF; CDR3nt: TGTGCCAGCAGCTTCGGGCAGGGGGTCAACGAGCAGTACTTC
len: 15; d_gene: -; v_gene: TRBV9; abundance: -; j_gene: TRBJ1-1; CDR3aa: CASSVVGLTNTEAFF; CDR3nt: TGTGCCAGCAGCGTAGTTGGACTGACGAACACTGAAGCTTTCTTT
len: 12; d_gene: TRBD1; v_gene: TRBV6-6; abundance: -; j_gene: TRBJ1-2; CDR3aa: CATGQGAFGYTF; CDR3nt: TGTGCCACCGGACAGGGGGCTTTTGGCTACACCTTC
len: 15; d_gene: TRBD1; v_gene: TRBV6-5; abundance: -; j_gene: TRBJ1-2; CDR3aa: CASLLRDRANYGYTF; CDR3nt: TGTGCCAGCTTGCTGCGGGACAGGGCTAACTATGGCTACACCTTC
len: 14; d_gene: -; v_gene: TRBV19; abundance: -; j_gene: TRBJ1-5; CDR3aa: CASTRQGSNQPQHF; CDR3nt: TGTGCCAGTACCCGTCAAGGGAGTAATCAGCCCCAGCATTTT
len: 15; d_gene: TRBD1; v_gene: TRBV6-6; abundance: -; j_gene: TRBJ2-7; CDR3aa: CASRTGTESSYEQYF; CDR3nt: TGTGCCAGCAGAACCGGGACAGAATCCTCCTACGAGCAGTACTTC
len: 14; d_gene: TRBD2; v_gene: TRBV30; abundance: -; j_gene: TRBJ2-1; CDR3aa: CAWQTSGGYNEQFF; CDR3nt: TGTGCCTGGCAAACTAGCGGGGGGTACAATGAGCAGTTCTTC
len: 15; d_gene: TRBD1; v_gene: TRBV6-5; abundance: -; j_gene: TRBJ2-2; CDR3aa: CASTLGQVHTGELFF; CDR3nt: TGTGCCAGCACCCTAGGACAGGTCCACACCGGGGAGCTGTTTTTT
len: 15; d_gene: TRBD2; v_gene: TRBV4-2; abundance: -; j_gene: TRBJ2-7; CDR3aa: CASSQGLAGTYEQYF; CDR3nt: TGTGCCAGCAGCCAAGGACTAGCGGGAACCTACGAGCAGTACTTC
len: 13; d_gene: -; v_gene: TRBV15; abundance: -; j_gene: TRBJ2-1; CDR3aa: CATSRELNNEQFF; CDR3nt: TGTGCCACCAGCAGAGAACTCAACAATGAGCAGTTCTTC
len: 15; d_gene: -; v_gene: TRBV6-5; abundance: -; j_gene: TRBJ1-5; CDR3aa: CASSSVGKGNQPQHF; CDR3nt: TGTGCCAGCAGTTCCGTGGGGAAGGGGAATCAGCCCCAGCATTTT